The rows below give T cell receptor beta chains drawn from one sample of a study of blood T cell repertoires in COVID-19. The method was immunoSEQ multiplex PCR; TCRdb's version includes in-frame clones alone and lacks a portion of them. The data hold 50,000 to 70,000 clones, with 65% to 85% observed a single time. Sequencing used peripheral blood. These TCRs come from a man at least 80 years old with COVID-19, enrolled during active disease. Both conserved end residues are part of each CDR3. Fields, in order: J gene, V gene, D gene, clone size, CDR3 DNA, CDR3 protein. The D gene is left open where the match is weak. Clone size is shown for a subset of rows, as once, few, many or a class of expanded clone.

>TRBJ2-5|TRBV5-4|.|.
TGTGCCAGCAGACTGGACTACCCTCAAGAGACCCAGTACTTC
CASRLDYPQETQYF
>TRBJ2-1|TRBV5-6|TRBD2|.
TGTGCCAGCAGCTTAAAGGGACTAAGATATGAGCAGTTCTTC
CASSLKGLRYEQFF
>TRBJ2-3|TRBV24-1|TRBD2|few
TGTGCCACCAGTAATGGTGGACTAGCGGGACCTTCCACAGATACGCAGTATTTT
CATSNGGLAGPSTDTQYF
>TRBJ2-1|TRBV14|.|.
TGTGCCAGCAGCCAAGTGGAGTTACTCTCCTACAATGAGCAGTTCTTC
CASSQVELLSYNEQFF
>TRBJ1-5|TRBV6-2/TRBV6-3|.|.
TGTGCCAGCAGTTTGAACCAGGGGATTAGCAATCAGCCCCAGCATTTT
CASSLNQGISNQPQHF
>TRBJ1-4|TRBV6-4|TRBD1|.
TGTGCCAGCAAGGGACAGGCCTCCAAACTGTTTTTT
CASKGQASKLFF
>TRBJ1-2|TRBV19|.|.
TGTGCCAGTAGTGTCCAGGGTGCGTATGGCTACACCTTC
CASSVQGAYGYTF
>TRBJ2-2|TRBV5-1|.|.
TGCGCCAGCAGCTTAGACGGCACCGGGGAGCTGTTTTTT
CASSLDGTGELFF
>TRBJ1-1|TRBV7-3|TRBD1|.
TGTGCCAGCAGCCCCTTGGACAGGGTGGACACTGAAGCTTTCTTT
CASSPLDRVDTEAFF
>TRBJ2-1|TRBV6-5|.|.
TGTGCCAGCTTGGACAGCCTATCCTACAATGAGCAGTTCTTC
CASLDSLSYNEQFF
>TRBJ1-2|TRBV5-1|.|.
TGCGCCAGCAGCTTGGGGACAACTAACTATGGCTACACCTTC
CASSLGTTNYGYTF
>TRBJ1-5|TRBV24-1|.|.
TGTGCCACCAGTGATTTGCGGGGTCAGCCCCAGCATTTT
CATSDLRGQPQHF
>TRBJ1-5|TRBV18|TRBD1|.
TGTGCCAGCTCACCCGGGGACAGGGGAGAGGGCAATCAGCCCCAGCATTTT
CASSPGDRGEGNQPQHF
>TRBJ1-5|TRBV29-1|TRBD1|once
TGCAGCGTTGGACAGGGCGGCAATCAGCCCCAGCATTTT
CSVGQGGNQPQHF
>TRBJ2-7|TRBV6-5|TRBD1|.
TGTGCCAGCCGCTTCGGACAGGGCTACGAGCAGTACTTC
CASRFGQGYEQYF
>TRBJ1-1|TRBV6-2/TRBV6-3|.|.
TGTGCCAGCAGTTACCCTATACAGGGTGAAGCTTTCTTT
CASSYPIQGEAFF
>TRBJ1-3|TRBV7-2|.|.
TGTGCCAGCAGCCCAAGATCAGGGTCTGGAAACACCATATATTTT
CASSPRSGSGNTIYF
>TRBJ1-2|TRBV29-1|.|few
TGCAGCGTTGATGGAGGGGCCGGCTACACCTTC
CSVDGGAGYTF
>TRBJ1-1|TRBV5-6|.|.
TGTGCCAGCAGCTTTTCGGCGGCAAACACTGAAGCTTTCTTT
CASSFSAANTEAFF
>TRBJ1-1|TRBV4-3|.|.
TGCGCCAGCAGCCAGGAGGGGAGGATTTCTGAAGCTTTCTTT
CASSQEGRISEAFF
>TRBJ1-2|TRBV27|TRBD1|.
TGTGCCAGCAGTTTAAGGCCAGGGACAGCCATACCTCGACATGGCTACACCTTC
CASSLRPGTAIPRHGYTF
>TRBJ1-5|TRBV23-1|.|.
TGCGCCAGCAGTCAATTCGTTGGGGCTCAGCCCCAGCATTTT
CASSQFVGAQPQHF
>TRBJ1-1|TRBV6-2/TRBV6-3|TRBD1|.
TGTGCCAGCAGTTACGGGACAGAAATGAACACTGAAGCTTTCTTT
CASSYGTEMNTEAFF
>TRBJ1-3|TRBV24-1|TRBD1|.
TGTGCCACCAGTGGGACAGGGGAGGTGGCCATATATTTT
CATSGTGEVAIYF
>TRBJ1-2|TRBV4-2|.|few
TGTGCCAGCAGCCAAGATGGAACAGGGCTACCGTATGGCTACACCTTC
CASSQDGTGLPYGYTF
>TRBJ1-2|TRBV7-9|.|.
TGTGCCAGCAGCTCTTTAGGGGAGGGGCTCAACTATGGCTACACCTTC
CASSSLGEGLNYGYTF
>TRBJ2-1|TRBV2|TRBD1|.
TGTGCCAGCAGCCGGGACAGGGTCTACAATGAGCAGTTCTTC
CASSRDRVYNEQFF
>TRBJ2-2|TRBV15|.|.
TGTGCCACCAGGTTCGGGTCAAGCACCGGGGAGCTGTTTTTT
CATRFGSSTGELFF
>TRBJ2-7|TRBV3-1/TRBV3-2|.|.
TGTGCCAGCAGCCAACCTCGATACTCCCACGAGCAGTACTTC
CASSQPRYSHEQYF
>TRBJ2-2|TRBV2|TRBD2|.
TGTGCCAGCAGGGGGACTACTAACACCGGGGAGCTGTTTTTT
CASRGTTNTGELFF
>TRBJ2-3|TRBV20-1|.|.
TGCAGTGCCTCTCTGGGGGGTACGCAGTATTTT
CSASLGGTQYF
>TRBJ1-4|TRBV4-1|TRBD1|.
TGCGCCAGCAGAAAACAGGGGGCTAATGAAAAACTGTTTTTT
CASRKQGANEKLFF
>TRBJ1-2|TRBV7-2|TRBD1|few
TGTGCCAGCAGCTTAAGCCGGACAGGGAAAGGCTACACCTTC
CASSLSRTGKGYTF
>TRBJ2-5|TRBV29-1|TRBD1|.
TGCAGCGTTGCCCCCGGGACAGGGGGCGCGAAGACCCAGTACTTC
CSVAPGTGGAKTQYF
>TRBJ1-5|TRBV5-1|TRBD1|.
TGCGCCAGCAGCGTTGGACAGGGCAATCAGCCCCAGCATTTT
CASSVGQGNQPQHF
>TRBJ2-2|TRBV6-5|TRBD2|.
TGTGCCAGCTCTACTAGCGGAAACACCGGGGAGCTGTTTTTT
CASSTSGNTGELFF
>TRBJ1-2|TRBV6-5|TRBD1|.
TGTGCCAGCGGCAGAGACAGGGAGCCTAACTATGGCTACACCTTC
CASGRDREPNYGYTF
>TRBJ1-5|TRBV4-3|TRBD1|.
TGCGCCAGCAGCCAAGATGCGACAGGGATTAATCAGCCCCAGCATTTT
CASSQDATGINQPQHF
>TRBJ1-2|TRBV10-1|.|.
TGCGCCAGCAGTGACTTGCGGGGCTATGGCTACACCTTC
CASSDLRGYGYTF
>TRBJ2-2|TRBV7-2|.|.
TGTGCCAGCAGCTTATGGGTGGGGCCCGGGGAGCTGTTTTTT
CASSLWVGPGELFF
>TRBJ1-2|TRBV5-1|TRBD1|.
TGCGCCAGCAGAAGGACAGGGGGCGCATGGTATGGCTACACCTTC
CASRRTGGAWYGYTF
>TRBJ1-2|TRBV29-1|TRBD1|.
TGCAGCGTGGGGACAGGGGGCGTTTATGGCTACACCTTC
CSVGTGGVYGYTF